This T cell receptor beta chain originates from a study of T cells in Graves' hyperthyroidism and ophthalmopathy. This clonotype was seen more than once but under ten times. The target antigen is unknown. Findings and limits, study-wide: Most expanded thyroid clonotypes above 0.001 also appeared in blood.

The TCR beta CDR3 regions underwent amplification using RNA transcripts as the source. HTBI primers were used for first-round RT-PCR of the TCR CDR3. TCRdb passed the multiplex PCR reads through MiXCR, listing each CDR3 protein once. This sample has under 800,000 distinct CDR3 sequences, with 13% to 15% found just once. Clinical symptoms, serum thyroxine, TRAb, thyroid ultrasound and orbital computed tomography informed diagnoses. What was sequenced was blood. The receptor was derived from a young woman with Graves' hyperthyroidism.

Written as DNA, the CDR3 is TGTGCCAGCAGTGGGCTGGTAGGTCCCGTTAATTCACCCCTCCACTTT. As protein: CASSGLVGPVNSPLHF. This chain uses TRBV2 with TRBJ1-6; D is ambiguous. This CDR3 is 16 amino acids long. The V end was cut by 4 bases, the J end by 6 bases, with 16 bases between. CDR1 is SNHLY, CDR2 FYNNEI, per germline.